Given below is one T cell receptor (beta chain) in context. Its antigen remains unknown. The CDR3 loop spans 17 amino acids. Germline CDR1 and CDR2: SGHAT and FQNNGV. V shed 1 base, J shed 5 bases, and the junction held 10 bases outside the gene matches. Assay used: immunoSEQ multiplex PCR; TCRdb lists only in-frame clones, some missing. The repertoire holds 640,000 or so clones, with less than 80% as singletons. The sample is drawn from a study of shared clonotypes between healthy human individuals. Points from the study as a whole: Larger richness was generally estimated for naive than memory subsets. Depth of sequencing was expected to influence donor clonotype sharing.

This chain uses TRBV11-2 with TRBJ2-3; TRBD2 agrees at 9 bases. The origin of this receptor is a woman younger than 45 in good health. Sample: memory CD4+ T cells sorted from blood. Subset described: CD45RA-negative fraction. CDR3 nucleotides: TGTGCCAGCAGCTTAGCCTCGGCAATAGCGGGAGAAGATACGCAGTATTTT. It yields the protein CASSLASAIAGEDTQYF. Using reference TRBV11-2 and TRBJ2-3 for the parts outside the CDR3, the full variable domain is EAGVAQSPRYKIIEKRQSVAFWCNPISGHATLYWYQQILGQGPKLLIQFQNNGVVDDSQLPKDRFSAERLKGVDSTLKIQPAKLEDSAVYLCASSLASAIAGEDTQYFGPGTRLTVL.